One sample yielded the 9 T cell receptor beta chains listed below, sequenced in a study of T cell responses to AZD1222 COVID-19 vaccine. The assay was immunoSEQ multiplex PCR, and TCRdb's table has in-frame clones only and misses some. The sample includes roughly 150,000 clones, roughly 91% of them seen just once. Sequenced material: peripheral blood, taken on day 0 of AZD1222 vaccination. The source is an adult in good health.

The table lists this clone with a few counts. V and J are TRBV5-5 and TRBJ2-4, with D unresolved. The CDR3 totals 14 residues. V lost 2 bases and J lost 0, with 6 bases in between. The V gene's germline CDR1 is SGHKS and CDR2 YYEKEE (reference sequence). CDR3 bases: TGTGCCAGCAGCTTAACACTAGCCAAAAACATTCAGTACTTC. Translation: CASSLTLAKNIQYF.

The chain recombines TRBV5-1 with TRBJ1-5; 9 positions agree with TRBD1. Germline CDR1 reads SGHRS; CDR2 reads YFSETQ. V lost 4 bases, J lost 10 bases, and 9 bases stayed unmatched. This CDR3 has 14 residues. The CDR3 DNA reads TGCGCCAGCAGCCCATGGACAGGGGCCCTACCCCAGCATTTT. Translation gives CASSPWTGALPQHF. The full variable domain, with the rest looked up from reference TRBV5-1 and TRBJ1-5, is KAGVTQTPRYLIKTRGQQVTLSCSPISGHRSVSWYQQTPGQGLQFLFEYFSETQRNKGNFPGRFSGRQFSNSRSEMNVSTLELGDSALYLCASSPWTGALPQHFGDGTRLSIL.

V and J are TRBV9 and TRBJ2-1; TRBD1 agrees at 7 bases. The V segment lost 3 bases and the J segment 2 bases; nucleotides outside the gene matches: 23. This CDR3 comprises 21 residues. The germline CDR1 and CDR2 sequences are SGDLS and YYNGEE. Here the CDR3 reads CASSARQSGTEAYAPYNEQFF. The CDR3 bases are TGTGCCAGCAGCGCCCGACAATCCGGGACAGAAGCCTACGCGCCCTACAATGAGCAGTTCTTC.

This clone has only one observation. V usage is TRBV9 and J usage is TRBJ2-2; no clear D gene. The CDR3 covers 14 residues. Germline loops: CDR1 SGDLS, CDR2 YYNGEE. Deletions cut 0 bases from V and 11 bases from J, with 14 bases between. The CDR3 sequence is CASSVGGVSGELFF. Here the CDR3 DNA reads TGTGCCAGCAGCGTAGGTGGGGTCTCTGGAGAGCTGTTTTTT.

The J gene is TRBJ2-7, the V gene TRBV11-3; no clear D. The CDR3 extends over 13 amino acids. Germline V gene lookup returns CDR1 SGHNT and CDR2 YENEEA. Trimming pared 3 bases from V and 1 base from J, leaving 7 bases between. CDR3 sequence reads: CASSFGDSYEQYF. For the CDR3, the DNA is TGTGCCAGCAGCTTTGGTGATTCCTACGAGCAGTACTTC.

The rearrangement uses TRBV27 and TRBJ2-7; possibly TRBD2 for D (5 bases). Germline V gene sequence: CDR1 MNHEY, CDR2 SMNVEV (reference sequence). CDR3 size: 14 residues. Trimming cost V 4 bases and J 1 base, with 11 bases left between them. The CDR3 DNA is TGTGCCAGCAGTTGGGCGGGCGGATCCTACGAGCAGTACTTC. Protein product: CASSWAGGSYEQYF.

This chain uses TRBV2 with TRBJ2-3; TRBD1 aligns across 8 bases. The CDR3 sequence is 15 residues long. Germline CDR1 reads SNHLY; CDR2 reads FYNNEI. Losses at the gene ends were 5 bases for V and 1 base for J; bases not matched to a gene: 5. The CDR3 nucleotides read TGTGCCAGCAGTAAAGAGGGACAGGGCACAGATACGCAGTATTTT. This encodes CASSKEGQGTDTQYF.

The CDR3 loop reads CASSLERYQETQYF. The CDR3 region has the DNA TGCGCCAGCAGCTTGGAGAGGTACCAAGAGACCCAGTACTTC. The V and J genes are TRBV5-1 and TRBJ2-5; D is undetermined. The germline CDR1 and CDR2 sequences are SGHRS and YFSETQ. Trimming shortened V by 0 bases and J by 0 bases, and 6 bases separated the two germline ends. This CDR3 is built from 14 residues.

The V gene is TRBV5-5, the J gene TRBJ1-4; no clear D. Deletions cut 4 bases from V and 5 bases from J, with 12 bases between. Germline V lookup: CDR1 SGHKS, CDR2 YYEKEE (reference sequence). The CDR3 sequence is 14 residues long. The CDR3 sequence: CASSKSLSNEKLFF. CDR3 sequence (DNA): TGTGCCAGCAGCAAAAGTCTCTCGAATGAAAAACTGTTTTTT.